A single sample gave rise to the 23 T cell receptor beta chains below, sequenced in a study of identifying expanded T cells in peripheral blood. Sequenced by immunoSEQ multiplex PCR; TCRdb stores in-frame clones only, minus some. Of 95,000 to 100,000 clones listed, 87% are singletons. Input material: blood. All receptors come from a person aged 18 to 70 in good health.

The chain has TRBV10-2 and TRBJ1-5; TRBD1 aligns across 11 bases. The germline gives CDR1 WSHSY, CDR2 SAAADI. The junction had 3 bases not matched to a gene; V was cut back by 7 bases and J by 4 bases. This CDR3 has 14 residues. As DNA, the CDR3 is TGCGCCAGCACCCGGGACAGGGGGAATCAGCCCCAGCATTTT. Its translation is CASTRDRGNQPQHF.

The chain joins TRBV10-3 to TRBJ2-7, with D perhaps assigned TRBD1 or TRBD2 (5 bases each). The CDR3 is 15 residues long. CDR1 is ENHRY, CDR2 SYGVKD, per germline. V lost 4 bases to trimming and J lost 6 bases, with 19 bases between them. CDR3 coding DNA: TGTGCCATCAGTGGAAGTGGGACCTTCGTCTCCGAGCAGTACTTC. It codes for CAISGSGTFVSEQYF.

The chain recombines TRBV5-1 with TRBJ2-5, with unresolved D. This CDR3 is built from 15 residues. CDR1 SGHRS and CDR2 YFSETQ come from the germline V gene. The ends were cut back, 4 bases at V and 5 bases at J, with 18 bases in the middle. CDR3 protein: CASSLGSNALETQYF. DNA for the CDR3: TGCGCCAGCAGCCTCGGCTCGAATGCCTTGGAGACCCAGTACTTC. Full variable domain (remainder filled in from reference TRBV5-1 and TRBJ2-5): KAGVTQTPRYLIKTRGQQVTLSCSPISGHRSVSWYQQTPGQGLQFLFEYFSETQRNKGNFPGRFSGRQFSNSRSEMNVSTLELGDSALYLCASSLGSNALETQYFGPGTRLLVL.

This chain links TRBV7-2 with TRBJ2-1, with D perhaps being TRBD1 or TRBD2 (5 bases each). The V end lost 6 bases, the J end lost 0 bases, and 12 bases lay between the germline ends. The CDR3 contains 15 residues. Germline CDR1 and CDR2: SGHTA and FQGNSA. The CDR3 loop reads CASSVWGSSYNEQFF. CDR3 DNA sequence: TGTGCCAGCAGTGTATGGGGGAGCTCCTACAATGAGCAGTTCTTC.

The CDR3 DNA is TGCGCCAGCAGCACCGGACAGACCGATCAGCCCCAGCATTTT. This gives the protein CASSTGQTDQPQHF. The chain has TRBV5-1 and TRBJ1-5; D is perhaps TRBD1 (6 bases). Trimming shortened V by 4 bases and J by 5 bases, and 13 bases separated the two germline ends. The CDR3 has 14 residues. Germline V gene lookup returns CDR1 SGHRS and CDR2 YFSETQ.

This chain connects TRBV14 to TRBJ2-1; maybe TRBD2 (7 bases). CDR1 SGHDN and CDR2 FVKESK come from the germline V gene. V dropped 3 bases and J dropped 14 bases, with 17 bases sitting between them. This CDR3 has 13 amino acids. The CDR3 DNA reads as TGTGCCAGCAGCCACCGGCAGGGGAGGGGGAAGTTCTTC. Protein: CASSHRQGRGKFF. Full variable domain (missing parts from reference TRBV14 and TRBJ2-1): EAGVTQFPSHSVIEKGQTVTLRCDPISGHDNLYWYRRVMGKEIKFLLHFVKESKQDESGMPNNRFLAERTGGTYSTLKVQPAELEDSGVYFCASSHRQGRGKFFGPGTRLTVL.

The V call is TRBV6-5, the J call TRBJ1-6; 7 nucleotides line up with TRBD1. J was trimmed by 9 bases and V by 6 bases; bases with no gene match: 8. This CDR3 spans 14 amino acids. Germline assignment: CDR1 MNHEY and CDR2 SVGAGI. The CDR3 protein is CASSPTGIRSPLHF. The CDR3 DNA is TGTGCCAGCAGCCCGACAGGGATTCGTTCACCCCTCCACTTT.

The chain couples TRBV28 to TRBJ2-7; tentative D call: TRBD1 (6 bases). This CDR3 has 13 residues. Trimming removed 8 bases from V and 1 base from J, with 12 bases in between. Germline loops: CDR1 MDHEN, CDR2 SYDVKM. CDR3 amino acids: CASVEGQSYEQYF. CDR3 DNA: TGTGCCAGCGTAGAAGGACAGTCCTACGAGCAGTACTTC.

The gene calls are TRBV5-4 and TRBJ2-3, with D hard to call. V was clipped by 2 bases and J by 4 bases, with 5 bases between them. The CDR3 consists of 12 residues. The germline CDR1 and CDR2 sequences are SGHNT and YYREEE (reference sequence). The CDR3: CASSLDADTQYF. The CDR3 DNA follows: TGTGCCAGCAGCTTAGACGCAGATACGCAGTATTTT.

The rearrangement joins TRBV13 to TRBJ2-7; D tentatively reads TRBD1 or TRBD2 (5 bases each). CDR3 size: 15 residues. In germline, CDR1 is PRHDT, CDR2 FYEKMQ (reference sequence). Trimming cost V 0 bases and J 3 bases, with 12 bases left between them. CDR3 region: CASSLGPGANYEQYF. The CDR3 coding sequence is TGTGCCAGCAGCTTAGGCCCCGGGGCCAACTACGAGCAGTACTTC.

The chain couples TRBV7-9 to TRBJ2-3; D uncertain. With 5 bases removed from V and 1 base from J, the gap between germline ends came to 13 bases. Germline loops: CDR1 SEHNR, CDR2 FQNEAQ (reference sequence). There are 15 residues in the CDR3. The CDR3 loop is CASSPPLHRTDTQYF. CDR3 nucleotide sequence: TGTGCCAGCAGCCCCCCTCTCCACCGCACAGATACGCAGTATTTT.

This chain joins TRBV7-2 and TRBJ2-1; D is tentatively TRBD1 or TRBD2 (5 bases each). Germline V gene lookup returns CDR1 SGHTA and CDR2 FQGNSA. The ends were cut back, 4 bases at V and 0 bases at J, with 13 bases in the middle. This CDR3 is built from 16 residues. CDR3 coding DNA: TGTGCCAGCAGCTCCGGACGGGGCGCCTCCTACAATGAGCAGTTCTTC. This translates into CASSSGRGASYNEQFF. The full variable domain, in which reference TRBV7-2 and TRBJ2-1 provide the parts outside the CDR3, is GAGVSQSPSNKVTEKGKDVELRCDPISGHTALYWYRQSLGQGLEFLIYFQGNSAPDKSGLPSDRFSAERTGGSVSTLTIQRTQQEDSAVYLCASSSGRGASYNEQFFGPGTRLTVL.

The J gene is TRBJ1-1, the V gene TRBV2, with D unclear. V was cut by 8 bases and J by 7 bases, with 14 bases left in between. The germline gives CDR1 SNHLY, CDR2 FYNNEI. CDR3 size: 12 residues. The CDR3 here is CASHDPGGEAFF. CDR3 DNA sequence: TGTGCCAGCCACGACCCTGGCGGTGAAGCTTTCTTT.

This clone came up a few times. The rearrangement links TRBV28 to TRBJ1-6, with 10 bases fitting TRBD1. CDR3 length equals 14 residues. Germline trimming cut 8 bases from V and 10 bases from J; bases unmatched to any gene: 8. CDR1 and CDR2 (germline): MDHEN, SYDVKM. The CDR3 here is CASGAGQGTSPLHF. The CDR3 DNA reads as TGTGCCAGCGGCGCGGGACAGGGGACATCACCCCTCCACTTT. The full variable domain, rest sourced from reference TRBV28 and TRBJ1-6, is DVKVTQSSRYLVKRTGEKVFLECVQDMDHENMFWYRQDPGLGLRLIYFSYDVKMKEKGDIPEGYSVSREKKERFSLILESASTNQTSMYLCASGAGQGTSPLHFGNGTRLTVT.

The gene calls are TRBV2 and TRBJ1-6, with D perhaps TRBD1 (5 bases). V was shortened by 4 bases and J by 3 bases, with 10 bases between the two germline ends. The CDR3 has 15 amino acids. Germline CDR1 reads SNHLY; CDR2 reads FYNNEI. The chain's CDR3 is CASSVSRDYNSPLHF. The CDR3 nucleotides read TGTGCCAGCAGTGTGTCCAGGGACTATAATTCACCCCTCCACTTT.

This clone has more than one count but fewer than ten. J is TRBJ1-2 and V is TRBV30; D gene uncertain. The V gene's germline CDR1 is GTSNPN and CDR2 SVGIG (reference sequence). CDR3 length: 12 residues. Trimming cost V 1 base and J 8 bases, with 11 bases left between them. CDR3 sequence reads: CAWSETLWGYTF. Here the CDR3 DNA reads TGTGCCTGGAGTGAGACACTTTGGGGCTACACCTTC.

The CDR3 sequence: CASKLGGGTYEQYF. The CDR3 DNA follows: TGTGCCAGCAAGTTAGGGGGTGGGACCTACGAGCAGTACTTC. V gene TRBV28 combines with J gene TRBJ2-7; D is perhaps TRBD1 (6 bases). V lost 7 bases and J lost 2, with 15 bases in between. CDR1 and CDR2 from the germline V gene are MDHEN and SYDVKM. The CDR3 loop spans 14 amino acids.

The rearrangement uses TRBV5-1 and TRBJ2-5; D ambiguous. This CDR3 comprises 13 residues. The germline V gene has CDR1 SGHRS and CDR2 YFSETQ. Between the trimmed V and J ends, which lost 0 bases and 2 bases, there was a span of 5 bases. CDR3: CASSLGGQETQYF. CDR3 DNA sequence: TGCGCCAGCAGCTTGGGGGGACAAGAGACCCAGTACTTC.

This chain uses TRBV4-2 with TRBJ2-2; 7 bases are shared with TRBD2. This CDR3 contains 16 residues. After removal of 0 bases from V and 3 bases from J, the junction contained 4 bases not matched to a gene. CDR1 LGHNA and CDR2 YNFKEQ come from the germline V gene. This CDR3 reads CASSQESGDYTGELFF. CDR3 bases: TGTGCCAGCAGCCAAGAAAGCGGGGATTACACCGGGGAGCTGTTTTTT.

This clone was picked up a small number of times. The J gene is TRBJ2-7, the V gene TRBV6-1, with D unclear. CDR1 and CDR2 from the germline V gene are MNHNS and SASEGT. V lost 2 bases to trimming and J lost 2 bases, with 13 bases between them. The CDR3 has 15 residues. CDR3 residues: CASSEKKWGTYEQYF. CDR3 DNA: TGTGCCAGCAGTGAAAAGAAGTGGGGAACCTACGAGCAGTACTTC.

The gene calls are TRBV5-1 and TRBJ1-3; 9 nucleotides line up with TRBD1. V shed 4 bases, J shed 4 bases, and the junction held 6 bases outside the gene matches. There are 15 residues in the CDR3. The germline gives CDR1 SGHRS, CDR2 YFSETQ. CDR3 region: CASSPQGAPGNTIYF. CDR3 DNA sequence: TGCGCCAGCAGCCCACAGGGGGCGCCGGGAAACACCATATATTTT.

This clone occurred a few times. The chain carries TRBV7-2 and TRBJ1-3; maybe TRBD1 (5 bases). The germline CDR1 and CDR2 sequences are SGHTA and FQGNSA. This CDR3 is built from 15 residues. Trimming removed 3 bases from V and 0 bases from J, with 9 bases in between. The CDR3 DNA reads as TGTGCCAGCAGCTTGGAGCAGGGCTCTGGAAACACCATATATTTT. It codes for CASSLEQGSGNTIYF.

The CDR3 nucleotides are TGTGCCAGAGGGGTACCCAGCTTTTGGCCCCAGCATTTT. Translation gives CARGVPSFWPQHF. The chain is built from TRBV21-1 and TRBJ1-5; the DNA was not used to check the table's D call, TRBD1. TRBV21-1 is a documented pseudogene. This CDR3 is 13 amino acids long.